These T cell receptor beta chains were read from a single sample in a study of T cells in localized non-small cell lung cancer. Sequenced by immunoSEQ multiplex PCR; TCRdb stores in-frame clones only, minus some. The data contain roughly 13,000 clones, approximately 89% of them singletons. The specimen was peripheral blood mononuclear cells, collected before any cancer treatment. All receptors derive from a man aged 35-75 years with stage III lung adenocarcinoma. Each CDR3 is given with its conserved first and last residue. A D gene is named only where the DNA matches it firmly. The size entry is marked missing in some rows and otherwise reads once, few, many or a size class.

abundance: few; j_gene: TRBJ2-2; d_gene: TRBD2; len: 16; v_gene: TRBV30; CDR3nt: TGTGCCCGGACGTCCCAGGGAGGGCTGGCGACCGGGGAGCTGTTTTTT; CDR3aa: CARTSQGGLATGELFF
abundance: NA; j_gene: TRBJ2-1; d_gene: NA; len: 10; v_gene: TRBV20-1; CDR3nt: TGCAGTGCTAGATCGAATGAGCAGTTCTTC; CDR3aa: CSARSNEQFF
abundance: NA; j_gene: TRBJ2-7; d_gene: TRBD2; len: 18; v_gene: TRBV5-4; CDR3nt: TGTGCCAGCAGCTCGGCGGGACTAGCGGGAAAAGGTTCCTACGAGCAGTACTTC; CDR3aa: CASSSAGLAGKGSYEQYF
abundance: once; j_gene: TRBJ2-1; d_gene: NA; len: 13; v_gene: TRBV7-9; CDR3nt: TGTGCCAGCAGCTTAGCAGGCGGCTATGAGCAGTTCTTC; CDR3aa: CASSLAGGYEQFF
abundance: NA; j_gene: TRBJ1-1; d_gene: NA; len: 15; v_gene: TRBV18; CDR3nt: TGTGCCAGCTCACCACTGAATAAAATGAACACTGAAGCTTTCTTT; CDR3aa: CASSPLNKMNTEAFF
abundance: NA; j_gene: TRBJ2-7; d_gene: NA; len: 14; v_gene: TRBV25-1; CDR3nt: TGTGCCAGCAGTCTTGGGGCCCCGGGGAACGAGCAGTACTTC; CDR3aa: CASSLGAPGNEQYF
abundance: NA; j_gene: TRBJ1-1; d_gene: NA; len: 11; v_gene: TRBV19; CDR3nt: TGTGCCAGCCAAGGGGCCTGGGGAGCTTTCTTT; CDR3aa: CASQGAWGAFF
abundance: NA; j_gene: TRBJ2-4; d_gene: NA; len: 14; v_gene: TRBV6-5; CDR3nt: TGTGCCAGCAGTACAGGGAAGGCCAAAAACATTCAGTACTTC; CDR3aa: CASSTGKAKNIQYF
abundance: NA; j_gene: TRBJ2-5; d_gene: NA; len: 13; v_gene: TRBV28; CDR3nt: TGTGCCAGCAGTTACCCGGGGGGCTGGGAGCAGTACTTC; CDR3aa: CASSYPGGWEQYF
abundance: NA; j_gene: TRBJ2-7; d_gene: NA; len: 13; v_gene: TRBV15; CDR3nt: TGTGCCACCAGCAGAGCAGATACCTACGAGCAGTACTTC; CDR3aa: CATSRADTYEQYF
abundance: NA; j_gene: TRBJ1-5; d_gene: NA; len: 15; v_gene: TRBV5-6; CDR3nt: TGTGCCAGCAGCCCAGCGGGACGGAACAATCAGCCCCAGCATTTT; CDR3aa: CASSPAGRNNQPQHF
abundance: NA; j_gene: TRBJ2-2; d_gene: NA; len: 12; v_gene: TRBV28; CDR3nt: TGTGCCAGCAGGGAGAGGACCGGGGAGCTGTTTTTT; CDR3aa: CASRERTGELFF
abundance: NA; j_gene: TRBJ2-5; d_gene: TRBD1; len: 19; v_gene: TRBV5-1; CDR3nt: TGCGCCAGCAGCATAGGACCCGGGACAGGGGGTTTAGTTCAAGAGACCCAGTACTTC; CDR3aa: CASSIGPGTGGLVQETQYF
abundance: NA; j_gene: TRBJ2-2; d_gene: TRBD1; len: 16; v_gene: TRBV5-8; CDR3nt: TGTGCCAGCAGCGTGACAGGGGCCACGCACACCGGGGAGCTGTTTTTT; CDR3aa: CASSVTGATHTGELFF
abundance: NA; j_gene: TRBJ1-6; d_gene: TRBD1; len: 13; v_gene: TRBV30; CDR3nt: TGTGCCTGGAGAGGACAGGGGCGTTCACCCCTCCACTTT; CDR3aa: CAWRGQGRSPLHF
abundance: NA; j_gene: TRBJ2-1; d_gene: NA; len: 13; v_gene: TRBV7-9; CDR3nt: TGTGCCAGCAGCTCGTGGCTAGACAATGAGCAGTTCTTC; CDR3aa: CASSSWLDNEQFF
abundance: NA; j_gene: TRBJ2-6; d_gene: NA; len: 15; v_gene: TRBV2; CDR3nt: TGTGCCAGCAGTCTGACCTCCTCTGGGGCCAACGTCCTGACTTTC; CDR3aa: CASSLTSSGANVLTF
abundance: few; j_gene: TRBJ2-7; d_gene: TRBD1; len: 17; v_gene: TRBV28; CDR3nt: TGTGCCAGCAGTCCCGTGACCGGGACAGGGCCCTCCTACGAGCAGTACTTC; CDR3aa: CASSPVTGTGPSYEQYF
abundance: NA; j_gene: TRBJ1-4; d_gene: NA; len: 13; v_gene: TRBV27; CDR3nt: TGTGCCAGCAGAAAGGACAGACTCGAAAAACTGTTTTTT; CDR3aa: CASRKDRLEKLFF
abundance: NA; j_gene: TRBJ2-2; d_gene: NA; len: 15; v_gene: TRBV7-2; CDR3nt: TGTGCCAGCAGCTTACAGGGGCCTAACACCGGGGAGCTGTTTTTT; CDR3aa: CASSLQGPNTGELFF
abundance: NA; j_gene: TRBJ2-7; d_gene: TRBD1; len: 15; v_gene: TRBV27; CDR3nt: TGTGCCAGCAGTTCAGCAGCAGGGGGACCCTACGAGCAGTACTTC; CDR3aa: CASSSAAGGPYEQYF
abundance: NA; j_gene: TRBJ2-1; d_gene: TRBD2; len: 19; v_gene: TRBV14; CDR3nt: TGTGCCAGCAGCCAAGATTGGGCTAGCGGGAGGGCGGCCTACAATGAGCAGTTCTTC; CDR3aa: CASSQDWASGRAAYNEQFF